This T cell receptor beta chain came from a study of high-grade serous ovarian cancer treatment subgroups. The wider study: On average, just over 14,000 reads and about 6,800 unique TCR beta rearrangements were obtained per sample. Study-wide results and caveats: CDR1 and CDR2 were left unanalyzed; analyses focused on CDR3. These tumor repertoires lack spatial information from bulk sequencing. Different patients shared almost no repertoire; same-patient tumors shared about 0.095 to 0.85.

This CDR3 spans 12 amino acids. CDR1 is SQVTM and CDR2 is ANQGSEA in the germline V gene. V was shortened by 5 bases and J by 3 bases, with 11 bases between the two germline ends. Tumor samples were taken before definitive surgery or chemotherapy. This clone was seen only once. Antigen specificity is unknown. TCRdb keeps only in-frame clones here, not all; method: immunoSEQ multiplex PCR. Seen here are tens of thousands of clones, about 86% observed once, and the top ten hold around 2.3%. This sequence was found in a human donor with high-grade serous ovarian cancer. The chain joins TRBV29-1 to TRBJ2-7; D perhaps matches TRBD2 (6 bases). The sequencing input was tumor tissue. The CDR3: CSVREPSYEQYF. The CDR3 region has the DNA TGCAGCGTTCGGGAGCCGAGCTACGAGCAGTACTTC.